The 19 T cell receptor beta chains in this list originate from one sample, sequenced in a study of OX40 agonist ivuxolimab in advanced cancers. The data were produced by immunoSEQ multiplex PCR, yet TCRdb's version contains in-frame clones alone and is incomplete. The sample includes 55,000 to 90,000 clones, approximately 86% seen only once; the top ten take approximately 2.1%. The sequenced sample was CD4+ or CD8+ T cells sorted from blood, obtained in a trial of the OX40 agonist ivuxolimab. The receptors shown here come from an adult with an advanced solid tumor such as melanoma, head and neck, liver or kidney cancer.

This sequence joins TRBV28 and TRBJ1-3; D gene unclear. This CDR3 has 16 amino acids. Per the germline V gene, CDR1 is MDHEN and CDR2 is SYDVKM. The germline V and J ends were trimmed by 5 bases and 0 bases, with 14 bases remaining between them. The CDR3 reads CASSPGTASSGNTIYF. The CDR3 DNA reads as TGTGCCAGCAGTCCGGGCACGGCGAGCTCTGGAAACACCATATATTTT.

The chain uses TRBV18 and TRBJ2-2; D is unclear. Looked up from germline, CDR1 is KGHSH and CDR2 is LQKENI. This CDR3 comprises 16 residues. V was trimmed by 3 bases and J by 1 base, leaving 12 bases between them. The CDR3 DNA sequence: TGTGCCAGCTCACCCCCGGCTTCGAGGAACACCGGGGAGCTGTTTTTT. Protein: CASSPPASRNTGELFF. Combining the CDR3 with reference TRBV18 and TRBJ2-2 gives the whole variable domain NAGVMQNPRHLVRRRGQEARLRCSPMKGHSHVYWYRQLPEEGLKFMVYLQKENIIDESGMPKERFSAEFPKEGPSILRIQQVVRGDSAAYFCASSPPASRNTGELFFGEGSRLTVL.

J is TRBJ2-2 and V is TRBV30; D unclear. With 0 bases removed from V and 8 bases from J, the gap between germline ends came to 10 bases. The CDR3 spans 13 residues. The germline CDR1 and CDR2 sequences are GTSNPN and SVGIG (reference sequence). The CDR3 region is CAWSVSQRGELFF. Written as DNA, the CDR3 is TGTGCCTGGAGTGTATCCCAACGGGGGGAGCTGTTTTTT.

This sequence joins TRBV5-1 and TRBJ2-3; D tentatively fits TRBD1 or TRBD2 (6 bases each). Germline CDR1 SGHRS, CDR2 YFSETQ. CDR3 length equals 16 residues. Trimming removed 2 bases from V and 2 bases from J, with 15 bases in between. The CDR3 loop is CASSLGSAGHTDTQYF. CDR3 DNA sequence: TGCGCCAGCAGCTTAGGATCCGCGGGACACACAGATACGCAGTATTTT.

This clone was picked up one time. The chain couples TRBV19 to TRBJ1-2; 9 bases are a match to TRBD1. J gave up 6 bases and V 2 bases, and 4 bases lay outside the gene matches. This CDR3 region has 14 residues. Germline assignment: CDR1 LNHDA and CDR2 SQIVND (reference sequence). The CDR3 is CASSIMGQGDGYTF. The DNA for the CDR3 is TGTGCCAGTAGTATAATGGGACAGGGAGATGGCTACACCTTC.

As to this clone: Germline and junction disagree at one end, which may indicate a read error. V gene TRBV2 combines with J gene TRBJ2-1; the match to TRBD2 covers 8 bases. This CDR3 is built from 13 residues. Germline V gives CDR1 SNHLY, CDR2 FYNNEI. CDR3 region: CASSGELAGYSIF. The CDR3 coding sequence is TGTGCCAGCAGTGGAGAGCTAGCGGGTTACTCGATCTTC.

This chain connects TRBV19 to TRBJ2-3; 9 nucleotides line up with TRBD2. The ends lost 5 bases at V and 5 bases at J; junction bases unmatched: 11. CDR1 and CDR2 from the germline V gene are LNHDA and SQIVND (reference sequence). This CDR3 is built from 16 residues. CDR3 coding DNA: TGTGCCAGTAGTTCTCAAGCGGGAGGCTCCGTAGATACGCAGTATTTT. Its translation is CASSSQAGGSVDTQYF.

The chain combines TRBV9 with TRBJ2-1, with TRBD1 as a possible D gene (5 bases). Germline V lookup: CDR1 SGDLS, CDR2 YYNGEE. There are 15 residues in the CDR3. The V end was cut by 0 bases, the J end by 1 base, with 8 bases between. DNA for the CDR3: TGTGCCAGCAGCGTAGGGGGCCGTTCCTACAATGAGCAGTTCTTC. Residues: CASSVGGRSYNEQFF. Based on the CDR3 plus reference TRBV9 and TRBJ2-1, the full variable domain is DSGVTQTPKHLITATGQRVTLRCSPRSGDLSVYWYQQSLDQGLQFLIQYYNGEERAKGNILERFSAQQFPDLHSELNLSSLELGDSALYFCASSVGGRSYNEQFFGPGTRLTVL.

V usage is TRBV7-2 and J usage is TRBJ2-7; D uncertain. V dropped 1 base and J dropped 7 bases, with 14 bases sitting between them. This CDR3 has 14 amino acids. The germline V gene has CDR1 SGHTA and CDR2 FQGNSA. DNA of the CDR3: TGTGCCAGCAGCTTAGGGTGGGTCGGAAGGGAGCAGTACTTC. It yields the protein CASSLGWVGREQYF.

This chain joins TRBV4-3 and TRBJ1-1, with unresolved D. The CDR3 has 14 residues. Per germline, CDR1 LGHNA and CDR2 YSLEER. Deletions cut 0 bases from V and 4 bases from J, with 9 bases between. In nucleotides, the CDR3 is TGCGCCAGCAGCCAAGAGGTGGGTACCACTGAAGCTTTCTTT. Protein: CASSQEVGTTEAFF.

The gene calls are TRBV11-1 and TRBJ2-1; TRBD2 matches 7 bases. CDR3 length: 13 amino acids. After removal of 5 bases from V and 9 bases from J, the junction contained 7 bases not matched to a gene. Germline V gene data show CDR1 as SGHAT and CDR2 as FQDESV (reference sequence). The CDR3 nucleotides read TGTGCCAGCAGCCCCCCAGCGGGATCTGAGCAGTTCTTC. Residues: CASSPPAGSEQFF.

The sample holds a few counts of this clone. The rearrangement links TRBV12-5 to TRBJ1-1; the match to TRBD1 covers 9 bases. Germline trimming cut 5 bases from V and 0 bases from J; bases unmatched to any gene: 16. CDR3 length equals 19 residues. The germline gives CDR1 LGHNT, CDR2 FRNRAP. This chain's CDR3 is CASGLLLLRDREMNTEAFF. The CDR3 DNA reads TGTGCTAGTGGTCTCCTACTCCTCCGGGACAGGGAGATGAACACTGAAGCTTTCTTT.

The rearrangement links TRBV18 to TRBJ2-4; D is undetermined. Germline CDR1 reads KGHSH; CDR2 reads LQKENI. V shed 3 bases and J shed 0 bases, with 9 bases lying between them. The length of the CDR3 is 15 residues. In nucleotides, the CDR3 is TGTGCCAGCTCACCCCCCTCCCTAGCCAAAAACATTCAGTACTTC. Its protein is CASSPPSLAKNIQYF. Filled out from reference TRBV18 and TRBJ2-4, the complete variable domain reads NAGVMQNPRHLVRRRGQEARLRCSPMKGHSHVYWYRQLPEEGLKFMVYLQKENIIDESGMPKERFSAEFPKEGPSILRIQQVVRGDSAAYFCASSPPSLAKNIQYFGAGTRLSVL.

The J gene is TRBJ1-3, the V gene TRBV5-1, with D possibly matching TRBD1 (6 bases). The CDR3 length is 16 residues. Trimming left V 1 base short and J 4 bases short, with 15 bases between. Germline V gene data show CDR1 as SGHRS and CDR2 as YFSETQ. Written as DNA, the CDR3 is TGCGCCAGCAGCTTGATACCAACAGGGATGGGAAACACCATATATTTT. Translating gives CASSLIPTGMGNTIYF.

The chain joins TRBV7-3 to TRBJ2-3; D is possibly TRBD2 (5 bases). Between the trimmed V and J ends, which lost 0 bases and 2 bases, there was a span of 9 bases. From germline, CDR1 is SGHTA and CDR2 FQGTGA. The length of the CDR3 is 15 residues. In DNA, the CDR3 is TGTGCCAGCAGCTTAACCCGGACTGCCACAGATACGCAGTATTTT. It yields the protein CASSLTRTATDTQYF.

This rearrangement joins TRBV6-5 to TRBJ2-7, with 10 bases that match TRBD2. This CDR3 has 14 residues. V lost 7 bases, J lost 6 bases, and 9 bases stayed unmatched. The germline gives CDR1 MNHEY, CDR2 SVGAGI. CDR3 residues: CASIGASGSGEQYF. CDR3 in DNA: TGTGCCAGCATTGGGGCTAGCGGGAGTGGCGAGCAGTACTTC.

This clone was picked up a small number of times. This chain joins TRBV5-6 and TRBJ1-5; no reliable D call. The V gene lost 5 bases and the J gene lost 7 bases, with 1 base spanning the gap. Per germline, CDR1 SGHDT and CDR2 YYEEEE. This CDR3 comprises 9 residues. CDR3 amino acids: CASRQPQHF. The CDR3 nucleotides read TGTGCCAGCAGACAGCCCCAGCATTTT. Filled out from reference TRBV5-6 and TRBJ1-5, the complete variable domain reads DAGVTQSPTHLIKTRGQQVTLRCSPKSGHDTVSWYQQALGQGPQFIFQYYEEEERQRGNFPDRFSGHQFPNYSSELNVNALLLGDSALYLCASRQPQHFGDGTRLSIL.

This clone appeared a single time. This chain's CDR3 is CASRGWDTQYF. The CDR3 DNA is TGTGCCAGCAGGGGGTGGGATACGCAGTATTTT. The chain has TRBV2 and TRBJ2-3; D is unresolved. V was clipped by 6 bases and J by 6 bases, with 7 bases between them. Germline V gene lookup returns CDR1 SNHLY and CDR2 FYNNEI. The CDR3 totals 11 residues.

J is TRBJ1-1 and V is TRBV7-2; D is ambiguous. Germline CDR1 and CDR2: SGHTA and FQGNSA. This CDR3 is built from 14 residues. V dropped 3 bases and J dropped 0 bases, with 8 bases sitting between them. The CDR3 region has the DNA TGTGCCAGCAGCTTCGGACTGATGAACACTGAAGCTTTCTTT. Amino acid sequence: CASSFGLMNTEAFF.